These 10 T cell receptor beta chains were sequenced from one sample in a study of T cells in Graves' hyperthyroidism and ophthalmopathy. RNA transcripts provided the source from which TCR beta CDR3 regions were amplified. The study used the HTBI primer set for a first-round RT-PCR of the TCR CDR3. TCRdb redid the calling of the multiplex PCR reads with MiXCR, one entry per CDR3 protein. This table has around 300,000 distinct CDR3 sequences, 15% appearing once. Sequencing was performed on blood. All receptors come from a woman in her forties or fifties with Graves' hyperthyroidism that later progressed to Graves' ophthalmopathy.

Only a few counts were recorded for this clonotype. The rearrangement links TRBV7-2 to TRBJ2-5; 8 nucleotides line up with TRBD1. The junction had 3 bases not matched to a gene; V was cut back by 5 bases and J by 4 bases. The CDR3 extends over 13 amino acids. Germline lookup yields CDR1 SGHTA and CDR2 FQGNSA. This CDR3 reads CASSRTGSETQYF. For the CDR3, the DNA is TGTGCCAGCAGCCGGACAGGGTCAGAGACCCAGTACTTC.

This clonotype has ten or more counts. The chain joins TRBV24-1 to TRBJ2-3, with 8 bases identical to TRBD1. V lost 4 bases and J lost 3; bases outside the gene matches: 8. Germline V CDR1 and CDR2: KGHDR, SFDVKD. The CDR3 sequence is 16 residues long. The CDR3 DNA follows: TGTGCCACCAGTGACCAGGGGGCAGGGGCAACAGATACGCAGTATTTT. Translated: CATSDQGAGATDTQYF.

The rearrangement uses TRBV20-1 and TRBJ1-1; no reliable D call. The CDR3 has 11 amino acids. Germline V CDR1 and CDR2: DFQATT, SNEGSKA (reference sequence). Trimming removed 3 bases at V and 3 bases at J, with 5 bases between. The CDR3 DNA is TGCAGTGCTAGGGAGTACACTGAAGCTTTCTTT. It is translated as CSAREYTEAFF.

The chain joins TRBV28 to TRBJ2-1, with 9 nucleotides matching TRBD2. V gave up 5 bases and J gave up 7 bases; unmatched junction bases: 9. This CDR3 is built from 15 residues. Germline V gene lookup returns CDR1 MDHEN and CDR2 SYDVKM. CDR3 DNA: TGTGCCAGCAGTCTGGGCGGGAGGGCCACTAATGAGCAGTTCTTC. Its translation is CASSLGGRATNEQFF.

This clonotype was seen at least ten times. CDR3 sequence (DNA): TGTGCCAGCAGTGAAGGGACCTCGAGGGAGCAGTACTTC. As protein: CASSEGTSREQYF. The V call is TRBV2, the J call TRBJ2-7; D not certain. Trimming took 1 base from V and 7 from J, leaving 11 bases between them. CDR1 is SNHLY and CDR2 is FYNNEI in the germline V gene. The CDR3 loop spans 13 amino acids.

The CDR3 DNA reads as TGTGCCAGCAGTCCCATACTAGCGGGAGTTCACGAGCAGTACTTC. Protein: CASSPILAGVHEQYF. The gene calls are TRBV28 and TRBJ2-7; 11 bases are shared with TRBD2. This CDR3 is built from 15 residues. Germline V lookup: CDR1 MDHEN, CDR2 SYDVKM. J gave up 5 bases and V 5 bases, and 8 bases lay outside the gene matches.

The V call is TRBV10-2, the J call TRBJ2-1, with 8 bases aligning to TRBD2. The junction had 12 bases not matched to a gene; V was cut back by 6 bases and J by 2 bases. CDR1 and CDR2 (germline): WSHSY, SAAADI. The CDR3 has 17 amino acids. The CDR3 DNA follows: TGCGCCAGCAGAAGTAATTTAGCGGGACTCACCTACAATGAGCAGTTCTTC. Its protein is CASRSNLAGLTYNEQFF.

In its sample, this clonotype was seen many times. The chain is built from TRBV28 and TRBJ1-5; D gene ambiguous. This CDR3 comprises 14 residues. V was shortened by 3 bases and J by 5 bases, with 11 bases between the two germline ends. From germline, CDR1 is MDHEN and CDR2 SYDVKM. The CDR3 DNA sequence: TGTGCCAGCAGTTTGGGGAGGCTGGATCAGCCCCAGCATTTT. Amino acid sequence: CASSLGRLDQPQHF.

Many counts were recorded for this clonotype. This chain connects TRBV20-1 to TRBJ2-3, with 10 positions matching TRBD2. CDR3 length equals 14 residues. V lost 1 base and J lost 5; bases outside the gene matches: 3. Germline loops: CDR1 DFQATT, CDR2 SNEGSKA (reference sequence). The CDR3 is CSARGLAGGDTQYF. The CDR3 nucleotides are TGCAGTGCTAGAGGCTTAGCGGGGGGAGATACGCAGTATTTT.

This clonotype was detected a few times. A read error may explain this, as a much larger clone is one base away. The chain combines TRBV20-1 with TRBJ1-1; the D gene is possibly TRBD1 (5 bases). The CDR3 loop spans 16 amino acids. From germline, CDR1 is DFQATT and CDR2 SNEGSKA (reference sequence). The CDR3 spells CSARGSNGREGTGAFF. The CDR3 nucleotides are TGCAGTGCTAGAGGCTCTAACGGCAGGGAAGGCACTGGAGCTTTCTTT.